Listed below are T cell receptor beta chains from one sample, sequenced in a study of Graves' ophthalmopathy and Graves' hyperthyroidism. TCRdb re-analysed the multiplex PCR reads in MiXCR, keeping a single row per CDR3 protein. Found here are approximately 480,000 distinct CDR3 sequences, about 15% of them singletons; the top ten hold over 8%. The source material was blood. Every receptor here comes from a woman in her twenties or thirties with Graves' ophthalmopathy. CDR3s leave out the opening cysteine and the closing phenylalanine or tryptophan. D genes are given only for firm matches.

v_call: TRBV6-1
d_call: TRBD2
cdr3_aa: ASSEAWGGLYEQY

v_call: TRBV11-3
d_call: .
cdr3_aa: ASSKVDEQY

v_call: TRBV11-3
d_call: .
cdr3_aa: ASSFFGSYEQY

v_call: TRBV28
d_call: TRBD2
cdr3_aa: ATTRGSSYEQY

v_call: TRBV28
d_call: .
cdr3_aa: ASSRGTGGTEAF

v_call: TRBV18
d_call: .
cdr3_aa: ASSPPIGRNTEAF

v_call: TRBV12-3/TRBV12-4
d_call: TRBD1
cdr3_aa: ASDDRGTYEQY

v_call: TRBV7-2
d_call: .
cdr3_aa: ASSPDSPRYEQY

v_call: TRBV11-2
d_call: .
cdr3_aa: ASSPVGRSGSYEQY

v_call: TRBV28
d_call: .
cdr3_aa: ASSTPPGTTEAF

v_call: TRBV6-5
d_call: TRBD1
cdr3_aa: ASIDRVYGYT

v_call: TRBV30
d_call: .
cdr3_aa: AWSVRGRPQH

v_call: TRBV5-1
d_call: .
cdr3_aa: ASSLTGKSNQPQH

v_call: TRBV27
d_call: .
cdr3_aa: ASSLSPPHTPEAF

v_call: TRBV20-1
d_call: .
cdr3_aa: SARGGHGGTYEQY

v_call: TRBV12-3/TRBV12-4
d_call: .
cdr3_aa: ASRTTGGYTEAF

v_call: TRBV30
d_call: .
cdr3_aa: AWSKFIGSTEAF

v_call: TRBV5-1
d_call: .
cdr3_aa: ASSPGRLQAEAF

v_call: TRBV30
d_call: TRBD2
cdr3_aa: AWSAGLAGSYEQY

v_call: TRBV2
d_call: .
cdr3_aa: ASRYTQNTEAF

v_call: TRBV6-1
d_call: TRBD1
cdr3_aa: ASTHRGPDTGELL

v_call: TRBV6-2/TRBV6-3
d_call: .
cdr3_aa: ASSYPKGEQY

v_call: TRBV6-2/TRBV6-3
d_call: .
cdr3_aa: ASSYRGTQY

v_call: TRBV6-1
d_call: TRBD1
cdr3_aa: ATRGTDNSPLH

v_call: TRBV27
d_call: .
cdr3_aa: ASSLALNAGELF

v_call: TRBV28
d_call: .
cdr3_aa: ASSLGRKNTGELF

v_call: TRBV7-3
d_call: .
cdr3_aa: ASSLTQGQGYT

v_call: TRBV5-1
d_call: .
cdr3_aa: ASSPYPSSPPGYGYT

v_call: TRBV12-3/TRBV12-4
d_call: .
cdr3_aa: ASSSKRNGELF

v_call: TRBV11-1
d_call: TRBD2
cdr3_aa: ASSPAAGVPSGANVLT

v_call: TRBV6-1
d_call: .
cdr3_aa: ASSPTNNYGYT

v_call: TRBV19
d_call: .
cdr3_aa: ASSVSFSANQPQH

v_call: TRBV29-1
d_call: .
cdr3_aa: SVDVLNYGYT

v_call: TRBV5-1
d_call: .
cdr3_aa: ASSSMAGGTYGYT

v_call: TRBV3-1
d_call: .
cdr3_aa: ASSQGRAGGYT

v_call: TRBV30
d_call: .
cdr3_aa: AWSRGPNTEAF

v_call: TRBV29-1
d_call: TRBD2
cdr3_aa: SVEDEGGVWY

v_call: TRBV6-2/TRBV6-3
d_call: .
cdr3_aa: ASNKPGKAYGYT

v_call: TRBV28
d_call: TRBD1
cdr3_aa: ASSTTGETGEDQPQH

v_call: TRBV2
d_call: .
cdr3_aa: ARDSVPSYNEKF

v_call: TRBV24-1
d_call: TRBD2
cdr3_aa: ATQRETGELF

v_call: TRBV12-3/TRBV12-4
d_call: TRBD1
cdr3_aa: ASSLAFRPDRGKSAGELF

v_call: TRBV3-1
d_call: .
cdr3_aa: ASSQDPRGSHEQY

v_call: TRBV28
d_call: .
cdr3_aa: ASTSGGAYYEQY

v_call: TRBV30
d_call: .
cdr3_aa: AWSVLTGSGEQY

v_call: TRBV6-1
d_call: TRBD2
cdr3_aa: ASSEASGSTGELF

v_call: TRBV7-8
d_call: .
cdr3_aa: ASSLGGDEQC

v_call: TRBV2
d_call: TRBD2
cdr3_aa: ASSAGVEQY

v_call: TRBV15
d_call: .
cdr3_aa: ATSRVLDGMFGYT

v_call: TRBV28
d_call: TRBD1
cdr3_aa: ASSLRQGPEAF

v_call: TRBV5-1
d_call: .
cdr3_aa: ASSLVWDGTYEQY

v_call: TRBV28
d_call: .
cdr3_aa: ASSPPRDDYEQY

v_call: TRBV10-3
d_call: .
cdr3_aa: AISESAGTYEAF

v_call: TRBV12-5
d_call: .
cdr3_aa: ASGLVIYEQY

v_call: TRBV12-3/TRBV12-4
d_call: TRBD2
cdr3_aa: ASSPSSGGGSYEQY

v_call: TRBV6-1
d_call: TRBD1
cdr3_aa: ASSEQGAGEQY

v_call: TRBV7-8
d_call: .
cdr3_aa: ASSLRRRVNTGELF

v_call: TRBV20-1
d_call: TRBD1
cdr3_aa: SAARDRSSYEQY